This TCR beta chain was captured in a study of T cells in Graves' hyperthyroidism and ophthalmopathy. Study-wide findings and caveats: Expanded thyroid clonotypes (above 0.001) were mostly also found in blood. From stable hyperthyroidism, ophthalmopathy was set apart by a 13 V-J model.

V was cut by 1 base and J by 5 bases, with 14 bases left in between. The CDR3 sequence is 15 residues long. Germline CDR1 and CDR2: SEHNR and FQNEAQ (reference sequence). The authors took PBMCs from 8.5 to 10 ml fresh peripheral blood. RNA transcripts were the template for amplifying TCR beta CDR3 regions. A first-round RT-PCR of the TCR CDR3 used the HTBI primer set. TCRdb processed the multiplex PCR reads anew with MiXCR; each CDR3 protein has one entry. Of around 800,000 distinct CDR3 sequences in the sample, 35% to 40% were seen once. The sample holds many counts of this clonotype. Its specificity is unknown.

Sequencing was done on a sample of blood. The J gene is TRBJ1-1, the V gene TRBV7-9; D might be TRBD1 (5 bases). The receptor's source is a man aged 18 to 29 with Graves' hyperthyroidism. This CDR3 is CASSLVSGVGTEAFF. The CDR3 DNA follows: TGTGCCAGCAGCTTAGTCTCGGGGGTGGGAACTGAAGCTTTCTTT.